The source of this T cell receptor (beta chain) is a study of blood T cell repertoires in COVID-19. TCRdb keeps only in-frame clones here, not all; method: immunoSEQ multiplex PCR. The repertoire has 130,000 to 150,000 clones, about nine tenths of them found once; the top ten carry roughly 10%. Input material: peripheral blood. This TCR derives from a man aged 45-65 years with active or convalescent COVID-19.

CDR3 loop: CASSGERRPGYTF. The CDR3 bases are TGTGCCAGCAGTGGAGAACGTCGTCCTGGCTACACCTTC. The chain is built from TRBV28 and TRBJ1-2; D call uncertain. The CDR3 length is 13 residues. Germline CDR1 is MDHEN and CDR2 is SYDVKM. Trimming stripped 5 bases from V and 7 bases from J, with 14 bases between.